This is a list of T cell receptor beta chains from one sample in a study of beta chain features in type 1 diabetes. Profiled with immunoSEQ multiplex PCR; TCRdb holds only in-frame clones, not every one. The data hold some 220,000 clones, with about a tenth observed a single time. The sequencing input was central memory CD4+ T cells from blood. The source is a man between 18 and 29 years old in good health. The conserved cysteine and the conserved F or W are not part of the CDR3 here.

V gene,J gene,CDR3 protein
TRBV5-1,TRBJ2-7,ASSWDRPDYEQY
TRBV5-6,TRBJ2-1,ASSTGQLNEQF
TRBV1,TRBJ2-7,TSSRPRGAQY
TRBV30,TRBJ2-1,AWSVNSWPSGRGNEQF
TRBV4-2,TRBJ2-2,ASSQPEAGNTGELF
TRBV19,TRBJ2-5,ASSIRESETQY
TRBV5-4,TRBJ1-2,ASSLGGREVYGYT
TRBV25-1,TRBJ1-4,ASSGQGSNEKLF
TRBV23-1,TRBJ2-2,ASSQCSGTDNTGELF
TRBV5-1,TRBJ1-1,ASSLEDNTEAF
TRBV29-1,TRBJ2-7,SAHAGYEQY
TRBV4-2,TRBJ2-1,ASSQGTSPSSYNEQF
TRBV11-2,TRBJ2-1,ASSLYWGQDNEQF
TRBV29-1,TRBJ2-3,SVIRGAGGDTQY
TRBV7-9,TRBJ2-5,ASSAGTGDKTQY
TRBV7-8,TRBJ2-7,ASSLGRSGEQY
TRBV5-4,TRBJ2-1,ASSLALGEAGEQF
TRBV7-9,TRBJ2-1,ASSRDRAYNEQF
TRBV29-1,TRBJ2-1,SVDTGSYNEQF
TRBV5-1,TRBJ2-1,ASSLTGGSYNEQF
TRBV7-2,TRBJ2-1,ASSLGTSGGNEQF
TRBV18,TRBJ2-1,ASSQLGTGRNEQF
TRBV5-4,TRBJ2-3,ASSLPSGSTDTQY
TRBV18,TRBJ1-1,ASSPQRTVNTEAF
TRBV9,TRBJ2-7,ASSVSESYEQY
TRBV20-1,TRBJ2-5,SAPWRGTQY
TRBV19,TRBJ1-1,ASRPRTTEAF
TRBV29-1,TRBJ2-7,SVALAPAYEQY
TRBV12-2,TRBJ2-7,ASRFDRGDSEQY
TRBV4-1,TRBJ1-2,ASSQVAGSYGYT
TRBV7-7,TRBJ2-2,ASSQTGDTGELF
TRBV18,TRBJ2-2,ASSPPGQGPTGELF
TRBV2,TRBJ2-5,ASSRRADEGTQY
TRBV2,TRBJ2-3,ASSEDGGSSGDTQY
TRBV7-9,TRBJ1-6,ASRELARGLNSPLH
TRBV13,TRBJ2-7,ASSDLQGTDYEQY
TRBV18,TRBJ2-6,ASSRVRETTGANVLT
TRBV29-1,TRBJ2-7,SVRDGTTSYEQY
TRBV29-1,TRBJ2-5,SVERGLGETQY
TRBV7-2,TRBJ2-5,ASSSGLAVLSAQY
TRBV7-2,TRBJ2-5,ASSLNVGETQY
TRBV7-6,TRBJ1-1,ASSLSTGSWITEAF
TRBV6-1,TRBJ2-1,ATSTTGAKGNEQF
TRBV20-1,TRBJ1-3,SCLLGGTIY
TRBV5-4,TRBJ2-7,ASSLASGNSYEQY
TRBV7-2,TRBJ1-2,ASSEGQGYGYT
TRBV4-3,TRBJ2-5,ASSRDSWTAAETQY
TRBV10-3,TRBJ1-2,AISGHNQGYT
TRBV11-1,TRBJ2-7,ASSYDGTPYEQY
TRBV6-4,TRBJ2-7,ASSFESSYEQY
TRBV5-1,TRBJ2-2,ASSLAVDGELF